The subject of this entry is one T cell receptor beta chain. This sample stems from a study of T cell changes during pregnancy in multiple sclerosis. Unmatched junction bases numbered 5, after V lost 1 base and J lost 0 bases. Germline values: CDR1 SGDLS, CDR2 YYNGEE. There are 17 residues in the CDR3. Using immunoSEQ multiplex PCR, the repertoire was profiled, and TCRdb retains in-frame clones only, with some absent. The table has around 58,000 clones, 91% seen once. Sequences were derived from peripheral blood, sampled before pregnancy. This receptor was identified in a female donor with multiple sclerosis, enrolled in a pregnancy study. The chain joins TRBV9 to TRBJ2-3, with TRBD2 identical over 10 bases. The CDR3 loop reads CASSVLAGASSTDTQYF. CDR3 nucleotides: TGTGCCAGCAGCGTACTAGCGGGGGCCTCTAGCACAGATACGCAGTATTTT.